This entry is about one TCR beta chain. These data belong to a study of cytomegalovirus exposure and HLA in healthy donors. Here immunoSEQ multiplex PCR was the method, and the copy in TCRdb shows in-frame clones only, minus some. The top ten hold about 1% of the sample, which has approximately 260,000 clones, 65% to 90% seen once. The sequenced sample consisted of PBMCs. The sequence came from a young woman in good health and CMV-seronegative.

CDR3 bases: TGCGCCAGCAGCCAAGGCCACCGCTACAGGGCAACGAGCTCCTATAATTCACCCCTCCACTTT. Translating gives CASSQGHRYRATSSYNSPLHF. The chain has TRBV4-3 and TRBJ1-6; weak D call: TRBD1 (6 bases). Between the trimmed V and J ends, which lost 1 base and 0 bases, there was a span of 22 bases. Germline V gene sequence: CDR1 LGHNA, CDR2 YSLEER. CDR3 length: 21 amino acids.